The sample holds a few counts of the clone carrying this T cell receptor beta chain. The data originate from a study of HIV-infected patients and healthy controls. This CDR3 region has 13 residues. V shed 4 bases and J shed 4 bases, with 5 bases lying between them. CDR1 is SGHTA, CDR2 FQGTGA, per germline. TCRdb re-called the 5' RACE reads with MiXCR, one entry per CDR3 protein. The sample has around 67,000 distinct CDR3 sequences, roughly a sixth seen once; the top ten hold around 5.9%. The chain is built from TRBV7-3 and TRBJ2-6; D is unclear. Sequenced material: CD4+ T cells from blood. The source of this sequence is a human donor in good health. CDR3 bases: TGTGCCAGCAGCTCCGCCGGGGCCAACGTCCTGACTTTC. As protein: CASSSAGANVLTF.